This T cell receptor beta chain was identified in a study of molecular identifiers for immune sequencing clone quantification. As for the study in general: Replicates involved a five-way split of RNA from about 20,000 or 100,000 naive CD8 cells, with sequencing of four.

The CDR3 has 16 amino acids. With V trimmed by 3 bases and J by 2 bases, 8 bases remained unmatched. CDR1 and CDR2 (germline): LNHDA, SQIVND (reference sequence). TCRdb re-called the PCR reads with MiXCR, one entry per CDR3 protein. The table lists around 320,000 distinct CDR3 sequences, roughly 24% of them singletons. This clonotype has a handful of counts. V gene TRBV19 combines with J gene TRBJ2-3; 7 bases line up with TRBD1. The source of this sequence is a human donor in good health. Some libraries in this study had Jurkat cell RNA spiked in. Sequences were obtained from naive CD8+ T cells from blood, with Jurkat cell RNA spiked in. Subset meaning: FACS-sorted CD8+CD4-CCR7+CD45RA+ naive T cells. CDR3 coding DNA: TGTGCCAGTAGTATTGGGGCAGGGGGTATCACAGATACGCAGTATTTT. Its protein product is CASSIGAGGITDTQYF.